This T cell receptor (beta chain) originates from a study of brain T cells in children with intractable seizures. General study findings and limits: HCMV serostatus was not known, and viral specificity came from CDR3 similarity only.

The CDR3 length is 13 residues. Germline CDR1 MNHEY, CDR2 SMNVEV (reference sequence). The J segment lost 3 bases and the V segment lost 9 bases, leaving 7 bases of the junction unmatched. A remark on this clone: Its specificity is not known.

Using immunoSEQ multiplex PCR, the repertoire was profiled, and TCRdb retains in-frame clones only, with some absent. Of 300,000 to 400,000 clones listed, nearly 95% are singletons. The sample's time point: blood from clinic visit 5 months post-surgery; TSC patient then seizure free. Surgery cases with the highest brain T cell transcript signatures were chosen for sequencing. Before surgery, patients took at least one anti-epileptic drug. This clonotype was obtained from a boy younger than two with tuberous sclerosis and intractable seizures. The material sequenced was peripheral blood, taken approximately 5 months after surgery. This chain uses TRBV27 with TRBJ2-7; TRBD2 matches 8 bases. For the CDR3, the DNA is TGTGCCAGTGGTAGCGGGACGAACTACGAGCAGTACTTC. Its translation is CASGSGTNYEQYF.